The clone carrying this T cell receptor (beta chain) was seen once. Its target is unknown. The data are from a study of T cell responses to AZD1222 COVID-19 vaccine. General study points: CD4 TCRs linked to vaccination spanned spike, dominating at 160-218 and 743-854. Variant regions that are unmutated are reportedly the target of nearly half of spike-specific TCRs. A rise in Spike-specific TCR breadth and depth followed two AZD1222 doses.

The CDR3 extends over 14 amino acids. From germline, CDR1 is LNHDA and CDR2 SQIVND (reference sequence). V gave up 5 bases and J gave up 10 bases, with 18 bases separating them. TCRdb's table, derived via immunoSEQ multiplex PCR, lists solely in-frame clones and lacks some. The repertoire holds more than 80,000 clones, 80% to 95% seen once, with less than 10% in the top ten. This TCR was sampled from an adult who received the AZD1222 COVID-19 vaccine. The chain couples TRBV19 to TRBJ1-5; D is undetermined. Sequenced material: peripheral blood, taken 28 days after the second AZD1222 dose. The CDR3 region is CASSPDRVPGPQHF. CDR3 sequence (DNA): TGTGCCAGTAGTCCCGATAGGGTCCCGGGCCCCCAGCATTTT.